This TCR beta chain was identified during a study of T-cell memory formation after mild COVID-19. Using its own MiXCR run on the 5' RACE reads, TCRdb lists one record per CDR3 protein. The table lists under 700,000 distinct CDR3 sequences, roughly 21% of them singletons, with roughly an eighth in the top ten. The CDR3 sequence is 14 residues long. V was clipped by 1 base and J by 0 bases, with 8 bases between them. Germline CDR1 and CDR2: SGHRS and YFSETQ. The chain combines TRBV5-1 with TRBJ2-7; D is uncertain. The sample was PBMCs or a T cell subset sorted from them (not recorded which). This receptor was obtained from an adult woman who had mild COVID-19 (a few samples of this study predate the infection). Cell type and time point are not known. CDR3 region: CASSLRAVSYEQYF. CDR3 DNA: TGCGCCAGCAGCTTGCGGGCCGTCTCCTACGAGCAGTACTTC.